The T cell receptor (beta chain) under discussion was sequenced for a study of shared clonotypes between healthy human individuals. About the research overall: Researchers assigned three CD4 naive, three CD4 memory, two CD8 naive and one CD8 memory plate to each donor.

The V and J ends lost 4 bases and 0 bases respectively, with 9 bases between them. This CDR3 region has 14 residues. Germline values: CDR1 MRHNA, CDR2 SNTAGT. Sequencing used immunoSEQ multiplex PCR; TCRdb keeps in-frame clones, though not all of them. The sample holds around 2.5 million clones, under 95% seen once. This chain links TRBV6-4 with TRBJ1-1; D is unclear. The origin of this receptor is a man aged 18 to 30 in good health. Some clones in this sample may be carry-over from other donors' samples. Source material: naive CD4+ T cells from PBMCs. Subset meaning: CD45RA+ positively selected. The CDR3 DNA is TGTGCCAGCAGTGCGGACGGATTGAACACTGAAGCTTTCTTT. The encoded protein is CASSADGLNTEAFF.